This T cell receptor beta chain was retrieved from a study of identical twins. Study observations and caveats: Out-of-frame alpha sequences common to twins exhibited an excess of low generation probability.

Healthy Caucasians, and only they, were the donors. Details on this clonotype: Its antigen is not known.

CDR1 and CDR2 from the germline V gene are DFQATT and SNEGSKA (reference sequence). V shed 4 bases, J shed 1 base, and the junction held 7 bases outside the gene matches. The CDR3 extends over 14 amino acids. MiXCR, applied by TCRdb to the 5' RACE reads, yields one record per CDR3 protein. The table shows some 270,000 distinct CDR3 sequences, with approximately 8.3% occurring only once. These same records also appear under a second study, on yellow fever vaccine responses in identical twins.

The sequence derives from a woman between 18 and 29 years old in good health. V gene TRBV20-1 combines with J gene TRBJ2-7; 7 bases are a match to TRBD1. The sample consisted of CD8+ T cells sorted from blood. Here the CDR3 DNA reads TGCAGTGCTATCTCCCGGGGACAGTCCTACGAGCAGTACTTC. It encodes CSAISRGQSYEQYF.